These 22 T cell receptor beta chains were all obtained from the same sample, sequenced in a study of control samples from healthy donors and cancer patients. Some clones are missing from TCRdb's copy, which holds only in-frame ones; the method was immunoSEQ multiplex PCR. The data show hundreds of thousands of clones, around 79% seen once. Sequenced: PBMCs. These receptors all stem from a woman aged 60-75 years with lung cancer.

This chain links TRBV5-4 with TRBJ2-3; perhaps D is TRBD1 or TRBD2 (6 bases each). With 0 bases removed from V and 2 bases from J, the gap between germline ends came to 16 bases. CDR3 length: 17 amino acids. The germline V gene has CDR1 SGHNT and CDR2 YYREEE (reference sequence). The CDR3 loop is CASSLGGAGQATDTQYF. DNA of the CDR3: TGTGCCAGCAGCTTGGGGGGGGCGGGGCAGGCCACAGATACGCAGTATTTT.

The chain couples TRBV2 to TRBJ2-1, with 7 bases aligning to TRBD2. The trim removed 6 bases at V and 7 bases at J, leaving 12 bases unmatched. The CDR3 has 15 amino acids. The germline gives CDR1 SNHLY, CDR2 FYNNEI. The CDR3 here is CASRRDYRRINEQFF. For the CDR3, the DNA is TGTGCCAGCAGAAGGGACTACCGGCGAATAAATGAGCAGTTCTTC. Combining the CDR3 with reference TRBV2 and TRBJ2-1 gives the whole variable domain EPEVTQTPSHQVTQMGQEVILRCVPISNHLYFYWYRQILGQKVEFLVSFYNNEISEKSEIFDDQFSVERPDGSNFTLKIRSTKLEDSAMYFCASRRDYRRINEQFFGPGTRLTVL.

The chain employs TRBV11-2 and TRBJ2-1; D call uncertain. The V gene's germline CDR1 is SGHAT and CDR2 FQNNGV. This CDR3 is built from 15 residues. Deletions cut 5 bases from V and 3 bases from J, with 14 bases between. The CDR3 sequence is CASSEASPFYNEQFF. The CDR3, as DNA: TGTGCCAGCAGCGAGGCTAGTCCCTTCTACAATGAGCAGTTCTTC.

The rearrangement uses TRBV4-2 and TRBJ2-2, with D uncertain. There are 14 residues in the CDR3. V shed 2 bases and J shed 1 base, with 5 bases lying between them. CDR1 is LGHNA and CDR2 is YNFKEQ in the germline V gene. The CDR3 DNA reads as TGTGCCAGCAGCCAATCTAAGAACACCGGGGAGCTGTTTTTT. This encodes CASSQSKNTGELFF.

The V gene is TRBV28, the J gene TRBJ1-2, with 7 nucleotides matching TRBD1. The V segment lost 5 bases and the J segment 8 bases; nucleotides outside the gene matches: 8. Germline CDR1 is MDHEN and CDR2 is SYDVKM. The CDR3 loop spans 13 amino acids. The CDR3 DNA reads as TGTGCCAGCAGTCTGGGACAGACCGAGGGCTACACCTTC. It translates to CASSLGQTEGYTF.

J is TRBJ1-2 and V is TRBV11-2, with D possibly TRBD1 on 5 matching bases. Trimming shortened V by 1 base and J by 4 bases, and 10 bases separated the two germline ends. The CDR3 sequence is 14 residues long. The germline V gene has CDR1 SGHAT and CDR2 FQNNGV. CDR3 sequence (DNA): TGTGCCAGCAGCTTAGCGGGGCCAGCCTATGGCTACACCTTC. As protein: CASSLAGPAYGYTF.

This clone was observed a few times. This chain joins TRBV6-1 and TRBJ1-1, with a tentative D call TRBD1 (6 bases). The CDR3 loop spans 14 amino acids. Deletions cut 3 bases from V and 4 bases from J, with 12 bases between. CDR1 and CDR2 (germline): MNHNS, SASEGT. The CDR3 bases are TGTGCCAGCAGTGAGTGGGGGCGCATCACTGAAGCTTTCTTT. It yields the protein CASSEWGRITEAFF.

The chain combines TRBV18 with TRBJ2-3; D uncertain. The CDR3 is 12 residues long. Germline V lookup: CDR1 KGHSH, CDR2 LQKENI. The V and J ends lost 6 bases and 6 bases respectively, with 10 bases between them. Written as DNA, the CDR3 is TGTGCCAGCTCGCCCTCATCTGATACGCAGTATTTT. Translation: CASSPSSDTQYF.

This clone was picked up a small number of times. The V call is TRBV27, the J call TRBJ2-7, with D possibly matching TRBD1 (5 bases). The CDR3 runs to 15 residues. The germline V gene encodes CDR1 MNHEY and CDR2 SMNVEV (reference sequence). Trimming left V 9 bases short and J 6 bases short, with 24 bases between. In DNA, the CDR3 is TGTGCCAGTATTGATGCGTCTGGGGCAGGTGGCGAGCAGTACTTC. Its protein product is CASIDASGAGGEQYF.

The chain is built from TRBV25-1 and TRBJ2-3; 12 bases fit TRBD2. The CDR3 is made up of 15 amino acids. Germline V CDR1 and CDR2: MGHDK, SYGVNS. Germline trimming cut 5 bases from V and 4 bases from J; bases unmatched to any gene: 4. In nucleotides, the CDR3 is TGTGCCAGCAGTCCGGCTAGCGGGGGGGCAGATACGCAGTATTTT. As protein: CASSPASGGADTQYF.

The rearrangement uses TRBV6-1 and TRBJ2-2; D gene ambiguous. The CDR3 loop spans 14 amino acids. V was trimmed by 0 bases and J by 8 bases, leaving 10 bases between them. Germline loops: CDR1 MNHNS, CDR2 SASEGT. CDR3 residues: CASSEAALIGELFF. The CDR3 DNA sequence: TGTGCCAGCAGTGAAGCGGCGCTTATTGGGGAGCTGTTTTTT.

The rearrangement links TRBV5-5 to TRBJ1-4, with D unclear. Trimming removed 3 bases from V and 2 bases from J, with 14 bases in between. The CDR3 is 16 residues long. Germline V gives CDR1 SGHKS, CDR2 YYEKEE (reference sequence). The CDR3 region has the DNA TGTGCCAGCAGCTGGTTCGGAGCGGAGACTAATGAAAAACTGTTTTTT. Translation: CASSWFGAETNEKLFF.

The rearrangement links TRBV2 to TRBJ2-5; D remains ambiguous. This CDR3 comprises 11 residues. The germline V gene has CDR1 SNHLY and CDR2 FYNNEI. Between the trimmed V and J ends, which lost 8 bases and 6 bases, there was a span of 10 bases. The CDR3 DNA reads TGTGCCAGCGCCTCTGGTCAGACCCAGTACTTC. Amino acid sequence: CASASGQTQYF.

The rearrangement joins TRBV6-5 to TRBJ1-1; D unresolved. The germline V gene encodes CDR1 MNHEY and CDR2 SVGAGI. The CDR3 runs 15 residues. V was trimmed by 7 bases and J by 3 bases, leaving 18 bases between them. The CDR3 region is CASNQTPYRDTEAFF. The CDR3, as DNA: TGTGCCAGCAACCAGACACCCTATCGGGACACTGAAGCTTTCTTT.

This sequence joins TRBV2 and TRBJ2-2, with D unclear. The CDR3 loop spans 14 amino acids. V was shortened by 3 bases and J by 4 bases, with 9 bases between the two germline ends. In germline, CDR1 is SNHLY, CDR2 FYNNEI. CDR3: CASSDGQTTGELFF. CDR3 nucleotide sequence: TGTGCCAGCAGTGATGGGCAGACCACCGGGGAGCTGTTTTTT.

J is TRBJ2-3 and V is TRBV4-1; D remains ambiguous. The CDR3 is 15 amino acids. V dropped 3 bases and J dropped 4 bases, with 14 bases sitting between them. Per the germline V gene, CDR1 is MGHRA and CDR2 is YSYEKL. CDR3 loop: CASSQAPHGPDTQYF. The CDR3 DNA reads TGCGCCAGCAGCCAGGCTCCCCACGGGCCAGATACGCAGTATTTT.

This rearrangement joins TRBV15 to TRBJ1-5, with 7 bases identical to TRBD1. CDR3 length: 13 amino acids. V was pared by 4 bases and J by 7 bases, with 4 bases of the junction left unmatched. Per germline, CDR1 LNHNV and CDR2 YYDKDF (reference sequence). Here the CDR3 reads CATSIRDSQPQHF. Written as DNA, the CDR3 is TGTGCCACCAGCATAAGGGACAGCCAGCCCCAGCATTTT. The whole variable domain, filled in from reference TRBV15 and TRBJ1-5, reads DAMVIQNPRYQVTQFGKPVTLSCSQTLNHNVMYWYQQKSSQAPKLLFHYYDKDFNNEADTPDNFQSRRPNTSFCFLDIRSPGLGDTAMYLCATSIRDSQPQHFGDGTRLSIL.

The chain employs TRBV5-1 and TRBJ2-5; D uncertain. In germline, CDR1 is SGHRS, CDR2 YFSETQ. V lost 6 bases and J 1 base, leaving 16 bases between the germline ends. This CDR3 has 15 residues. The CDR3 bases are TGCGCCAGCACCCGAAGTGTGGCCGCCCAAGAGACCCAGTACTTC. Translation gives CASTRSVAAQETQYF.

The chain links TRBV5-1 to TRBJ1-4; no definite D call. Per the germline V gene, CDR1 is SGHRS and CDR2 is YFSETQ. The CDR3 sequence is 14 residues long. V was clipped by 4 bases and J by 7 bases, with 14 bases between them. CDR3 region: CASSPSGLSEKLFF. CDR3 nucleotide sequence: TGCGCCAGCAGCCCGTCGGGGTTATCTGAAAAACTGTTTTTT. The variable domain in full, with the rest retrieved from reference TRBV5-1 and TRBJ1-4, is KAGVTQTPRYLIKTRGQQVTLSCSPISGHRSVSWYQQTPGQGLQFLFEYFSETQRNKGNFPGRFSGRQFSNSRSEMNVSTLELGDSALYLCASSPSGLSEKLFFGSGTQLSVL.

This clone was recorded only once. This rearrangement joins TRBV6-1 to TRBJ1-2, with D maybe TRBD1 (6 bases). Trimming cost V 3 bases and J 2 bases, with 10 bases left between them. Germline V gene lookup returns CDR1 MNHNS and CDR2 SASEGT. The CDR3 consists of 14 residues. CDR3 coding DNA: TGTGCCAGCAGTGACAGGGGTCGGAACTATGGCTACACCTTC. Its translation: CASSDRGRNYGYTF.

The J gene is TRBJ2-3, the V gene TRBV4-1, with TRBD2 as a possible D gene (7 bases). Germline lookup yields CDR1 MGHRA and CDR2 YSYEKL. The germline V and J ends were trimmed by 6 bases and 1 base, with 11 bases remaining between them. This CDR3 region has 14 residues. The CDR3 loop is CASRQGGGTDTQYF. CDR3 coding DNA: TGCGCCAGCAGACAGGGAGGGGGCACAGATACGCAGTATTTT.

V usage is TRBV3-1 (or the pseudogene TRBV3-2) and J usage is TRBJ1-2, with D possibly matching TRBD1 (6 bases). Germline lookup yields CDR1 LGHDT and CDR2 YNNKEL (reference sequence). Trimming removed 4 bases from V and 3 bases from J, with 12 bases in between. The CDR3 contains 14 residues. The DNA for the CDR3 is TGTGCCAGCAGCCGAAGTTCAGGGGACTATGGCTACACCTTC. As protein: CASSRSSGDYGYTF.